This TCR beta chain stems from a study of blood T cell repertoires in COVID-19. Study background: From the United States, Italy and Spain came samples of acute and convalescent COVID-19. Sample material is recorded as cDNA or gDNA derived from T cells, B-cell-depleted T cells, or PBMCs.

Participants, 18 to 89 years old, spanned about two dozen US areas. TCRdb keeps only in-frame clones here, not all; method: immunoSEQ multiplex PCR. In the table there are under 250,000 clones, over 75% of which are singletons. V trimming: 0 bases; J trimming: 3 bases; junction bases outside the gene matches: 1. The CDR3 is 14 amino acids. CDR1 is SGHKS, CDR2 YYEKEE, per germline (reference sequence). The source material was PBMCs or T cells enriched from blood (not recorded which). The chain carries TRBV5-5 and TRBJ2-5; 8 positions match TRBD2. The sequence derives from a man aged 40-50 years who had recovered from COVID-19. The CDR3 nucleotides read TGTGCCAGCAGCTTGGGAGCGGGAGAAGAGACCCAGTACTTC. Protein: CASSLGAGEETQYF.